This T cell receptor (beta chain) is from a study of T cell changes during pregnancy in multiple sclerosis. Trimming removed 2 bases at V and 7 bases at J, with 14 bases between. Germline V CDR1 and CDR2: LGHNA, YSLEER. The CDR3 runs 14 residues. Clones were read by immunoSEQ multiplex PCR, and TCRdb kept only the in-frame ones, dropping some. This sample has about 55,000 clones, with over 80% found just once. The input for sequencing was CD4+ T cells from peripheral blood mononuclear cells, taken in the first trimester of pregnancy. The clonotype comes from a female donor with multiple sclerosis, enrolled in a pregnancy study. The chain employs TRBV4-3 and TRBJ1-2, with TRBD1 as a possible D gene (5 bases). DNA of the CDR3: TGCGCCAGCAGCCAAATTGACAGCTGGCGTGGCTACACCTTC. Protein sequence: CASSQIDSWRGYTF.